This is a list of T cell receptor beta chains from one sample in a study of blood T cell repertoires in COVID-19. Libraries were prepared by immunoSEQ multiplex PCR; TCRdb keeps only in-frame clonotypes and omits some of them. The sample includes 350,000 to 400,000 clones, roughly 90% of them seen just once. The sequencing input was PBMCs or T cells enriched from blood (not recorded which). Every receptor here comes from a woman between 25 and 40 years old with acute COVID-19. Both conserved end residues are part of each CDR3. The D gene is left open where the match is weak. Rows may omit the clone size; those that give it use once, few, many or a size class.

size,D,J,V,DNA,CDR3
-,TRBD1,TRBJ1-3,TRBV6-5,TGTGCCAGCAGGACAGGGTCTGGAAACACCATATATTTT,CASRTGSGNTIYF
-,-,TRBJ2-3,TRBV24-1,TGTGCCACCAGTGATTTATGGGCAGGGCAAGATACGCAGTATTTT,CATSDLWAGQDTQYF
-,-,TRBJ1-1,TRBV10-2,TGCGCCAGCAGAACCAGGGGCACTGAAGCTTTCTTT,CASRTRGTEAFF
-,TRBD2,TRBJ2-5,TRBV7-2,TGTGCCAGCAGCTTAGCTAGCGGGGAGCAAGAGACCCAGTACTTC,CASSLASGEQETQYF
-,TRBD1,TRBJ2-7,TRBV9,TGTGCCAGCAGCGTAGGACAGGGGGCCTACGAGCAGTACTTC,CASSVGQGAYEQYF
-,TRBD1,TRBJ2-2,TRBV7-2,TGTGCCAGCAGCCAGACAGGGCCTAGCACCGGGGAGCTGTTTTTT,CASSQTGPSTGELFF
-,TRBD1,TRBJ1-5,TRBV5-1,TGCGCCAGCAGGCCTACAGGGGGCGATCAGCCCCAGCATTTT,CASRPTGGDQPQHF
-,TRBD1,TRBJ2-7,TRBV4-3,TGCGCCAGCAGCCAAGTATCCGGACAGGGGGTCCACGAGCAGTACTTC,CASSQVSGQGVHEQYF
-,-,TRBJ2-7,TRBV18,TGTGCCAGCTCACCTCGAAGGCCAAGAACAGACTACGAGCAGTACTTC,CASSPRRPRTDYEQYF
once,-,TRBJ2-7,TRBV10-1,TGCGCCAGCAGTGAGTCGGGCAGCCCAATCTACGAGCAGTACTTC,CASSESGSPIYEQYF
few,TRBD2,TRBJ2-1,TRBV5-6,TGTGCCAGCAGCTTGGCCTGGACTAGCGATGAGCAGTTCTTC,CASSLAWTSDEQFF
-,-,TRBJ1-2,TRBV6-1,TGTGCCAGCAGTGAGGGTTATAGGGCCAGGGCGGATGGCTACACCTTC,CASSEGYRARADGYTF
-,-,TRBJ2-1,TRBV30,TGTGCCTGGAGTGATAATAACTCCTACAATGAGCAGTTCTTC,CAWSDNNSYNEQFF
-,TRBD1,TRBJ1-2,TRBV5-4,TGTGCCAGCAGCTCCGGACAGGGCATAAACTATGGCTACACCTTC,CASSSGQGINYGYTF
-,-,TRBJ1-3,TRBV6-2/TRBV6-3,TGTGCCAGCAGCCCAGGACAAACGATCTATGGAAACACCATATATTTT,CASSPGQTIYGNTIYF
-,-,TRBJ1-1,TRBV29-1,TGCAGCGTTGGACAGAGGAACACTGAAGCTTTCTTT,CSVGQRNTEAFF
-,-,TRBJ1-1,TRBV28,TGTGCCAGCTCGGGAGAGATGAACACTGAAGCTTTCTTT,CASSGEMNTEAFF
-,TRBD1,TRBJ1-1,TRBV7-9,TGTGCCAGCAGCGCTCGACAGGGGGCTTACCCATTTGAAGCTTTCTTT,CASSARQGAYPFEAFF
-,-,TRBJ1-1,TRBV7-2,TGTGCCAGCAGCCTCAGGTGGAACACTGAAGCTTTCTTT,CASSLRWNTEAFF
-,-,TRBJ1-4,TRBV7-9,TGTGCCAGCAGCTCCAACAGCGAAAAACTGTTTTTT,CASSSNSEKLFF
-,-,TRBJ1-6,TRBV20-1,TGCAGTGCTAGTAGGGGCGGGGGTTGGCCCAATTCACCCCTCCACTTT,CSASRGGGWPNSPLHF
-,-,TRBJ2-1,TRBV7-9,TGTGCCAGCAGCGAATGGGCAGATGACAATGAGCAGTTCTTC,CASSEWADDNEQFF
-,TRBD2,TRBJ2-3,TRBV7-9,TGTGCCAGCAGCGAGAGACTAGCGGGGGGCACAGATACGCAGTATTTT,CASSERLAGGTDTQYF
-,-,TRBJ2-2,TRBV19,TGTGCCAGTAGTATATTAACCGGGGAGCTGTTTTTT,CASSILTGELFF
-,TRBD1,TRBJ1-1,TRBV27,TGTGCCAGCAGTTTCCTGGGACAGGGGATACACACTGAAGCTTTCTTT,CASSFLGQGIHTEAFF
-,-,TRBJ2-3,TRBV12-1,TGTGCCAGCAGCTTTGTGGCTAGCGGGGGGGCTATCACAGATACGCAGTATTTT,CASSFVASGGAITDTQYF
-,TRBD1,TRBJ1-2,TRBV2,TGTGCCAACGATGTAAATCGACAGGGGACCACTTCTAACTATGGCTACACCTTC,CANDVNRQGTTSNYGYTF
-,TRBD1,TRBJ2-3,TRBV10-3,TGTGCCATCAGTGATGGAGACAGGGGCACAGATACGCAGTATTTT,CAISDGDRGTDTQYF
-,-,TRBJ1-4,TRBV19,TGTGCCAGTAGCATTACAGGGACTGAAAAACTGTTTTTT,CASSITGTEKLFF
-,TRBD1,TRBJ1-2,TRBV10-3,TGTGCCATCAGTGACGGGGACAGCTATGGCTACACCTTC,CAISDGDSYGYTF
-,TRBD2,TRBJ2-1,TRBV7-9,TGTGCCAGCAGCCCCCGGAGCGGGGGGGCCGTTGATGAGCAGTTCTTC,CASSPRSGGAVDEQFF
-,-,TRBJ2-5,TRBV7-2,TGTGCCAGCAGCTTAGGGCCGCTCCAAGAGACCCAGTACTTC,CASSLGPLQETQYF
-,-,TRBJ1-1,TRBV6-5,TGTGCCAGTGGCAAAAACAGGGTAGGCACTGAAGCTTTCTTT,CASGKNRVGTEAFF
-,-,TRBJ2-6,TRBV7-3,TGTGCCAGCAGCTTAACTCTAGGGGCCAACGTCCTGACTTTC,CASSLTLGANVLTF
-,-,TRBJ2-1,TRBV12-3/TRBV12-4,TGTGCCAGCAGTTTTTCATTCAATGAGCAGTTCTTC,CASSFSFNEQFF
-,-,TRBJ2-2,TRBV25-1,TGTGCCAGCAGTGAAGGAGACAGTGCGAACACCGGGGAGCTGTTTTTT,CASSEGDSANTGELFF
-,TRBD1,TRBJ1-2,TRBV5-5,TGTGCCAGCACCGACAGGGAACGGGGTGGCTACACCTTC,CASTDRERGGYTF
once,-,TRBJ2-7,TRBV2,TGTGCCAGCAGAGAGGCCTACGAGCAGTACTTC,CASREAYEQYF
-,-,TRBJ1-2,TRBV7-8,TGTGCCAGCAGCTTAGACAGGTCGGGGCAGGGGAACTATGGCTACACCTTC,CASSLDRSGQGNYGYTF
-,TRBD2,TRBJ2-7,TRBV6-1,TGTGCCAGCAGTGAAGGGACTAGCGGGGTCTACGAGCAGTACTTC,CASSEGTSGVYEQYF
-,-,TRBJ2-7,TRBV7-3,TGTGCCAGGCAAACAGTGTCCTCTTCCTACGAGCAGTACTTC,CARQTVSSSYEQYF
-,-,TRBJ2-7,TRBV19,TGTGCCAGTAGAGGCACCTCGAGGCAGAGGTACGAGCAGTACTTC,CASRGTSRQRYEQYF
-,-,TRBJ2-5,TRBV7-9,TGTGCCAGCAGCCCCGGGGGGCTTCAAGAGACCCAGTACTTC,CASSPGGLQETQYF
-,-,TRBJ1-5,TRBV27,TGTGCCAGCAGAGGGAGGGACAAAAATCAGCCCCAGCATTTT,CASRGRDKNQPQHF
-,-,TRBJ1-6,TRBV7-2,TGTGCCAGCAGCTTAGGACAGAGCTCCTATAATTCACCCCTCCACTTT,CASSLGQSSYNSPLHF
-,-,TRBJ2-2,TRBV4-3,TGCGCCAGCAGCCAAGACAGGGAAACCGGGGAGCTGTTTTTT,CASSQDRETGELFF
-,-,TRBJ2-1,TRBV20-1,TGCAGTGCTAGTCCGGACAAAACCTCCTACAATGAGCAGTTCTTC,CSASPDKTSYNEQFF
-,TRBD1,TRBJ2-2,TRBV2,TGTGCCAGCAGTGTGACAGGGTTCACCACTACCGGGGAGCTGTTTTTT,CASSVTGFTTTGELFF
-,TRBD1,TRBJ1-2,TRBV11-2,TGTGCCAGCAGCGGACGACAGGGCGACTATGGCTACACCTTC,CASSGRQGDYGYTF
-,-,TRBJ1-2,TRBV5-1,TGCGCCAGCAGCTTGGGGCACACTAACTATGGCTACACCTTC,CASSLGHTNYGYTF
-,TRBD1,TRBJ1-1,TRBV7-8,TGTGCCAGCAGCCCAGAGACAGGGCCCACTGAAGCTTTCTTT,CASSPETGPTEAFF
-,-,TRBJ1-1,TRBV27,TGTGCCAGCAGTTTATCGGGGCTGGCTGAAGCTTTCTTT,CASSLSGLAEAFF